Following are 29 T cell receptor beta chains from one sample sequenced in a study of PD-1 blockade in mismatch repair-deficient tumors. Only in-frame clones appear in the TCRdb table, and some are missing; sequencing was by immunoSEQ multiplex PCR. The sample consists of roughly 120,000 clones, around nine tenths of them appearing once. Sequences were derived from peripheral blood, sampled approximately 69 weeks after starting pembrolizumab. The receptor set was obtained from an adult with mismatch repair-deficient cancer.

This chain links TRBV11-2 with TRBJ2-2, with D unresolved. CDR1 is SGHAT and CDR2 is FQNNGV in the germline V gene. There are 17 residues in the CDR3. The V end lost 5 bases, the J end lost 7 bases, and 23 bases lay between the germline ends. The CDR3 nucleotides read TGTGCCAGCAGCCCATCCTCCACCCAATTGGTGGGCGGGGAGCTGTTTTTT. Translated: CASSPSSTQLVGGELFF.

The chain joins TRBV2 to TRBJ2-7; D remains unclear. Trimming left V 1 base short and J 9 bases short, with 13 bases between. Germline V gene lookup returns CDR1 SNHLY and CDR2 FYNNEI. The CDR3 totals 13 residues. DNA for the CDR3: TGTGCCAGCAGTGAAGAAATTAGGGCTACGCAGTACTTC. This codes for CASSEEIRATQYF.

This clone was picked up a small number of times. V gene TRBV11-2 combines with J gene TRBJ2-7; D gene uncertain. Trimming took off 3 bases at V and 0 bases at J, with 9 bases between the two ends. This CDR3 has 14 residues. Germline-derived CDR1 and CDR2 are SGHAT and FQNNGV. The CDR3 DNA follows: TGTGCCAGCAGCTTTCGACCGGACTCCTACGAGCAGTACTTC. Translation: CASSFRPDSYEQYF.

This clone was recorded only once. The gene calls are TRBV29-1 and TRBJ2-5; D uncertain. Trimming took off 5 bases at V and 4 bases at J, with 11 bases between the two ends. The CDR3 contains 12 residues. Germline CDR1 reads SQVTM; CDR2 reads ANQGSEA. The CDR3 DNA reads TGCAGCGTTAATCAGCGCCGAGAGACCCAGTACTTC. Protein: CSVNQRRETQYF.

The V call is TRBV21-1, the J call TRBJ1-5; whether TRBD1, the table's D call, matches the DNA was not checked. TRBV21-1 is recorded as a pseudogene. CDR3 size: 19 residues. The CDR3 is CASSARTMGARQKNQPQHF. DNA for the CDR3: TGTGCCAGCAGCGCACGGACGATGGGGGCTCGGCAAAAGAATCAGCCCCAGCATTTT.

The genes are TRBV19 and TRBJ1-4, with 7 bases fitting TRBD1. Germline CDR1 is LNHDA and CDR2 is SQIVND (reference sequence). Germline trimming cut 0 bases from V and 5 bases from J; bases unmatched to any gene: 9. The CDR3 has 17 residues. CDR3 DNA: TGTGCCAGTAGTATAGATGCGTGGACAGGAAAAAATGAAAAACTGTTTTTT. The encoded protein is CASSIDAWTGKNEKLFF. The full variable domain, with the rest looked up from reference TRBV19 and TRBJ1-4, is DGGITQSPKYLFRKEGQNVTLSCEQNLNHDAMYWYRQDPGQGLRLIYYSQIVNDFQKGDIAEGYSVSREKKESFPLTVTSAQKNPTAFYLCASSIDAWTGKNEKLFFGSGTQLSVL.

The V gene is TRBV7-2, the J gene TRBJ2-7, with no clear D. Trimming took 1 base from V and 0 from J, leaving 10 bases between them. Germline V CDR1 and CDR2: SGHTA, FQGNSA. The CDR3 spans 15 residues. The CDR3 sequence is CASSLVMASSYEQYF. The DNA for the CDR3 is TGTGCCAGCAGCTTAGTTATGGCTAGCTCCTACGAGCAGTACTTC.

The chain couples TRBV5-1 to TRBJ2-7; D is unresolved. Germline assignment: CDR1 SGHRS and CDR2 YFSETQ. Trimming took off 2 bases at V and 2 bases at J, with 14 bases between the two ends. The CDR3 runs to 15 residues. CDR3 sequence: CASSFSPKGTYEQYF. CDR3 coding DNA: TGCGCCAGCAGCTTTAGCCCGAAGGGCACCTACGAGCAGTACTTC.

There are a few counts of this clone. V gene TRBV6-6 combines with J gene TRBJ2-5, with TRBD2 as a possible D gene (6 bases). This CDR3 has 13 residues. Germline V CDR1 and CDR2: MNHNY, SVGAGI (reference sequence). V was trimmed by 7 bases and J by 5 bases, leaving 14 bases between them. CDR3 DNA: TGTGCCAGCACTAACATCGGAGGGGAGACCCAGTACTTC. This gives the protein CASTNIGGETQYF.

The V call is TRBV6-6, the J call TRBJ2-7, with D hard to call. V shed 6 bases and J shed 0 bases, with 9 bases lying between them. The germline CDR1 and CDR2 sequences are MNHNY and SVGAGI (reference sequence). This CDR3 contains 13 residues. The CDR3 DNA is TGTGCCAGCAGCTTCAGGAGCTCCTACGAGCAGTACTTC. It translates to CASSFRSSYEQYF.

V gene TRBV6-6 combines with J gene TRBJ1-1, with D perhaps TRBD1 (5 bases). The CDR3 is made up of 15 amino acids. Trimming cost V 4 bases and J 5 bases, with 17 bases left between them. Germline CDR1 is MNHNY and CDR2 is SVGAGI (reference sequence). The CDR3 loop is CASSLWGEMGTEAFF. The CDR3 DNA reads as TGTGCCAGCAGTTTATGGGGGGAGATGGGTACTGAAGCTTTCTTT.

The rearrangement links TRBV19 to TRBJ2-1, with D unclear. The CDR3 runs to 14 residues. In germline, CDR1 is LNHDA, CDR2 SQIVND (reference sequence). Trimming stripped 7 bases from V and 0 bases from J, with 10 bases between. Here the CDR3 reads CASTWAGSYNEQFF. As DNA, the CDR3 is TGTGCCAGTACGTGGGCAGGCTCCTACAATGAGCAGTTCTTC.

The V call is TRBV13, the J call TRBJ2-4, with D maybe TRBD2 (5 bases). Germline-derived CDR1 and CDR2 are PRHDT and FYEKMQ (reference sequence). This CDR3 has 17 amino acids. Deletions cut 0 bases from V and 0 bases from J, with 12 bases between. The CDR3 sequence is CASSLGVGGLAKNIQYF. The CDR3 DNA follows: TGTGCCAGCAGCTTAGGGGTTGGCGGGCTAGCCAAAAACATTCAGTACTTC.

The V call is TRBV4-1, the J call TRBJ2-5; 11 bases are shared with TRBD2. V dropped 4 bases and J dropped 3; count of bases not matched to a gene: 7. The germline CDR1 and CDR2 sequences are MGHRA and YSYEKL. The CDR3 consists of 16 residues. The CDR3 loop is CASSPYELAGEETQYF. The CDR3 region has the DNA TGCGCCAGCAGCCCTTATGAACTAGCGGGAGAAGAGACCCAGTACTTC.

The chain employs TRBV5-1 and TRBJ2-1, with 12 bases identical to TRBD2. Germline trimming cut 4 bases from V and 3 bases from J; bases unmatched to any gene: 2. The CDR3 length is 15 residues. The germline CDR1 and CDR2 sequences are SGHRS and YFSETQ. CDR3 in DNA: TGCGCCAGCAGCCAGGGACTAGCGGGCTACAATGAGCAGTTCTTC. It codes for CASSQGLAGYNEQFF.

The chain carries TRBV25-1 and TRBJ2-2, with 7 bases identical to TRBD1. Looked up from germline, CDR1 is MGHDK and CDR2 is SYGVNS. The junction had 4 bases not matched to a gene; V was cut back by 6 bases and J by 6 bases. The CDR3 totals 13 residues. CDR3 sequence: CASSLTGAGELFF. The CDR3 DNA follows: TGTGCCAGCAGCCTAACAGGGGCCGGGGAGCTGTTTTTT. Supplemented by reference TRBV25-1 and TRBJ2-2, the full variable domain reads EADIYQTPRYLVIGTGKKITLECSQTMGHDKMYWYQQDPGMELHLIHYSYGVNSTEKGDLSSESTVSRIRTEHFPLTLESARPSHTSQYLCASSLTGAGELFFGEGSRLTVL.

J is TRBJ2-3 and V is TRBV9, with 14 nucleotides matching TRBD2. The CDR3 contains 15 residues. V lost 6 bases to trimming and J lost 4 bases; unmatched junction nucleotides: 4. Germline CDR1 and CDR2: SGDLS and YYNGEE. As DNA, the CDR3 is TGTGCCAGCAACGGACTAGCGGGAGGCCCAGATACGCAGTATTTT. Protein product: CASNGLAGGPDTQYF.

The CDR3 DNA reads as TGTGCCAGCAGCTTGCTACCACAGACCTACGAGCAGTACTTC. Protein: CASSLLPQTYEQYF. The V call is TRBV5-6, the J call TRBJ2-7; D unclear. The CDR3 is 14 residues long. Per the germline V gene, CDR1 is SGHDT and CDR2 is YYEEEE. Trimming left V 1 base short and J 2 bases short, with 10 bases between.

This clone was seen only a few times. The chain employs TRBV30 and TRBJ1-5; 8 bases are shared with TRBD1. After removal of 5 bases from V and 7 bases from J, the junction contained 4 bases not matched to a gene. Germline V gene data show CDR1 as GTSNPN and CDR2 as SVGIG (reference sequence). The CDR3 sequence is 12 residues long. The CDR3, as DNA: TGTGCCTGGGGACAGGGTAGGCAGCCCCAGCATTTT. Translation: CAWGQGRQPQHF.

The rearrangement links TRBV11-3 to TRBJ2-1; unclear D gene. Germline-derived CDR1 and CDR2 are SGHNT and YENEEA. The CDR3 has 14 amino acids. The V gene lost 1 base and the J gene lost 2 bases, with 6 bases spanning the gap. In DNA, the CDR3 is TGTGCCAGCAGCTTAGGTGAGACCTACAATGAGCAGTTCTTC. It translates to CASSLGETYNEQFF.

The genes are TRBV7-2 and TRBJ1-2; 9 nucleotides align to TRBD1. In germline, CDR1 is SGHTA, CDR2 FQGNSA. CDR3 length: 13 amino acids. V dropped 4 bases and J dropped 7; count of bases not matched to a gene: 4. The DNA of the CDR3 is TGTGCCAGCAGCTCCGGGACAGGGATTGGCTACACCTTC. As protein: CASSSGTGIGYTF.

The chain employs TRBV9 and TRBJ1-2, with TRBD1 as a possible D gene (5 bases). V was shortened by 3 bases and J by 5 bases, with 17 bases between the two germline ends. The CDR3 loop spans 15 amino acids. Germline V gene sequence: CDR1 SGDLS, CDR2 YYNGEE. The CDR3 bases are TGTGCCAGCAGCGGAACCCCGGGACGGAAGTATGGCTACACCTTC. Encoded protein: CASSGTPGRKYGYTF.

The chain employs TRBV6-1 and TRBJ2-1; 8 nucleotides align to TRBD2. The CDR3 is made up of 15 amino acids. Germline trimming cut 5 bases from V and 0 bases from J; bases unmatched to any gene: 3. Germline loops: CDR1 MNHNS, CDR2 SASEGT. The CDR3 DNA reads TGTGCCAGCAGTTTGAGCGGGAGCTCCTACAATGAGCAGTTCTTC. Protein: CASSLSGSSYNEQFF.

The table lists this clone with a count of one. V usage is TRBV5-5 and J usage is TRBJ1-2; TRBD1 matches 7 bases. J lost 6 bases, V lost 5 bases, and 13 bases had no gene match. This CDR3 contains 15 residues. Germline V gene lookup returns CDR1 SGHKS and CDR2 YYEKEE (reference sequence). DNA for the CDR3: TGTGCCAGCAGATGGGGGTCCGACAGGGTCAATGGCTACACCTTC. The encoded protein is CASRWGSDRVNGYTF. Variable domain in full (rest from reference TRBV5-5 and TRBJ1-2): DAGVTQSPTHLIKTRGQQVTLRCSPISGHKSVSWYQQVLGQGPQFIFQYYEKEERGRGNFPDRFSARQFPNYSSELNVNALLLGDSALYLCASRWGSDRVNGYTFGSGTRLTVV.

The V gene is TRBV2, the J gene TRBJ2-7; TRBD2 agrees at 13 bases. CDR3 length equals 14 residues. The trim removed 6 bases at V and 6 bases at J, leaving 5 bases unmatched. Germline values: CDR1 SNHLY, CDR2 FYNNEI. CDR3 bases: TGTGCCAGCAGCGGACTAGCGGGAGAAATCGAGCAGTACTTC. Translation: CASSGLAGEIEQYF.

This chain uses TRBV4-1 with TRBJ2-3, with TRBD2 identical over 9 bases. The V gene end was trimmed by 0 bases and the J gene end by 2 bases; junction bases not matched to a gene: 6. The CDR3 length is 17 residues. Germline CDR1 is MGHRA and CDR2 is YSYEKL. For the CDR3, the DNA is TGCGCCAGCAGCCAAGAACGAGCGGGAGGCCCCACAGATACGCAGTATTTT. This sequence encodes CASSQERAGGPTDTQYF.

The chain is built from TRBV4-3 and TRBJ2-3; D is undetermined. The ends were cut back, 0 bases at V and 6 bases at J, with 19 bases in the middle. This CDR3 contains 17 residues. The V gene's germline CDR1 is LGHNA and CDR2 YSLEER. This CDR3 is CASSQDWVAEIGDTQYF. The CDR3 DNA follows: TGCGCCAGCAGCCAAGATTGGGTAGCAGAGATAGGTGATACGCAGTATTTT.

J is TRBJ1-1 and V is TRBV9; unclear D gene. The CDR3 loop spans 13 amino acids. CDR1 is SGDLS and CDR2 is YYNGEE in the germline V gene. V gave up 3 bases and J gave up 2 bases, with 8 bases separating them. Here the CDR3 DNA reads TGTGCCAGCAGCGGAGGCAGCAACACTGAAGCTTTCTTT. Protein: CASSGGSNTEAFF. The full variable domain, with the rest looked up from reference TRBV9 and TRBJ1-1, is DSGVTQTPKHLITATGQRVTLRCSPRSGDLSVYWYQQSLDQGLQFLIQYYNGEERAKGNILERFSAQQFPDLHSELNLSSLELGDSALYFCASSGGSNTEAFFGQGTRLTVV.

The DNA for the CDR3 is TGTGCCAGCAGCTCACTAGCGGGAAGGAATGAGCAGTTCTTC. Its translation is CASSSLAGRNEQFF. The chain links TRBV27 to TRBJ2-1, with 10 bases lining up with TRBD2. CDR3 length: 14 amino acids. With V trimmed by 6 bases and J by 7 bases, 6 bases remained unmatched. In germline, CDR1 is MNHEY, CDR2 SMNVEV (reference sequence).